Described below is a single T cell receptor beta chain sequence and its context. Antigen: not known. One end of the junction varies from germline; a read error may be responsible. The PCR had 60 Vbeta and 13 Jbeta primers. Assay used: immunoSEQ multiplex PCR; TCRdb lists only in-frame clones, some missing. Of about 99,000 clones in the sample, around three quarters were seen once. This record comes from a study of cytomegalovirus exposure and HLA in healthy donors. In the study overall: A prior analysis found roughly 100 million unique TCR beta sequences from 150 million to 200 million T cells. Study-level results: A later analysis reportedly found that, within productive TCRs, an Asian-associated ancestry cluster had fewer N-insertions than the mean observed across the roughly 700 donors. Per published reports, the classifier diagnosed cytomegalovirus status with high specificity and sensitivity. Immune exposure data for these donors was limited to CMV serostatus.

The CDR3 is 16 residues long. Germline CDR1 and CDR2: SSHAT and FNYEAQ (reference sequence). Material: PBMCs. The source of this sequence is a male donor in good health and CMV-seropositive. The chain couples TRBV7-7 to TRBJ2-2, with D tentatively TRBD2 (7 bases). DNA for the CDR3: TGTGCTAGCAGCCGAGACGGCGGGGGCAGCACCGGGGAGCTGTTTTTT. Residues: CASSRDGGGSTGELFF.